One T cell receptor beta chain is described in this entry. Its antigen is not identified. Original methodology: What underpinned the distant-metastasis classifier for papillary thyroid cancer was the set of CDR3 differences across clinicopathological groups. From the PCR reads, TCRdb re-called clones with MiXCR. TCRdb, not the authors, supplied the V and J calls. This sample has fewer than 20,000 clones; roughly a fifth occur once, and the top ten carry approximately 17%. These data belong to a study of metastatic and nonmetastatic thyroid tumors. Study overall: Patients with malignant and benign thyroid disease provided blood and tumor or nodule tissue, whose repertoires were compared. Study outcomes and limitations: Malignant thyroid tumors reportedly had TCR beta diversity that was significantly higher than in benign nodules, in blood and tumor.

No treatment of any kind had been given to any patient before thyroid surgery. V lost 3 bases to trimming and J lost 0 bases, with 6 bases between them. This CDR3 spans 14 amino acids. The V gene's germline CDR1 is MNHEY and CDR2 SMNVEV (reference sequence). The TCR was taken from a female donor with papillary thyroid cancer or a benign thyroid nodule (not recorded which). Some clones in this sample may be carry-over from other donors' samples. The V gene is TRBV27, the J gene TRBJ1-3, with D possibly being TRBD1 (6 bases). Source material: tumor tissue. CDR3: CASSLDSSGNTIYF. Here the CDR3 DNA reads TGTGCCAGCAGTTTGGACAGCTCTGGAAACACCATATATTTT.